The present TCR beta chain was sequenced within a study of blood T cell repertoires in COVID-19. Background on the study: The study drew acute and convalescent COVID-19 samples from the United States, Italy and Spain. The analysed material was cDNA or gDNA that came from T cells, B-cell-depleted T cells, or PBMCs.

The table lists this clone with a count of one. Source study methods: Amplified reference gene primers provided the basis for estimating nucleated cell counts. The repertoire was sequenced with immunoSEQ multiplex PCR; TCRdb's copy has only in-frame clones and lacks some. Clone size and the V and J calls come from that table; the DNA yielded D and trimming. The sample lists under 150,000 clones; around 89% were seen once. Trimming cost V 6 bases and J 1 base; bases outside gene matches: 3. This CDR3 is built from 14 residues. From germline, CDR1 is MNHEY and CDR2 SVGEGT. The clonotype was recovered from a man aged 50-59 years with acute or convalescent COVID-19. The chain combines TRBV6-2 or TRBV6-3 with TRBJ2-7; the match to TRBD2 covers 10 bases. Sequencing input: peripheral blood. The CDR3 DNA sequence: TGTGCCAGCAGCTGGACTAGCGGATCCTACGAGCAGTACTTC. Encoded protein: CASSWTSGSYEQYF.